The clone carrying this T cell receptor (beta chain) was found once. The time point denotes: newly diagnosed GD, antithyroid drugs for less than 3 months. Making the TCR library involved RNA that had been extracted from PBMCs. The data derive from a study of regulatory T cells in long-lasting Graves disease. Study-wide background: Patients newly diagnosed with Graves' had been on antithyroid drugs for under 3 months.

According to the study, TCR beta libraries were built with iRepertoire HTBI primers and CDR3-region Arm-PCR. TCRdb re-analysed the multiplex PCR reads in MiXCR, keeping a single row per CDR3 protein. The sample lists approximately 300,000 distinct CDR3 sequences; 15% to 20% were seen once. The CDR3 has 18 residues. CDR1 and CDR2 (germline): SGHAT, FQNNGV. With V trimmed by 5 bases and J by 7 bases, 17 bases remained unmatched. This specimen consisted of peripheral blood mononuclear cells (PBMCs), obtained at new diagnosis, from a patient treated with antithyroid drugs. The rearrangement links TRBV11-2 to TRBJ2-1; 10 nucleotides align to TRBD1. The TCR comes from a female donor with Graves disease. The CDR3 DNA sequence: TGTGCCAGCAGCCCCCACGCGGGTCGGGGGACAGGGGTTAATGAGCAGTTCTTC. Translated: CASSPHAGRGTGVNEQFF.